Below, one TCR beta chain is given with its context. The CDR3 length is 13 residues. V shed 3 bases and J shed 9 bases, with 13 bases lying between them. Germline V gene sequence: CDR1 SGHDT, CDR2 YYEEEE. These data originate in a study of blood T cell repertoires in COVID-19. Overall study context: Samples came from the United States, Italy and Spain, spanning acute and convalescent COVID-19.

The assay was immunoSEQ multiplex PCR, and TCRdb's table has in-frame clones only and misses some. The sample includes around 180,000 clones, approximately 85% of them seen just once. Those who participated ranged in age from 18 to 89 years and resided in about two dozen US areas. Participants' reported clinical history set cohort assignment. All recovered Cohort 3 donors got two negative PCRs, got clearance, or saw symptom resolution. The receptor comes from a woman aged 25-40 years who had recovered from COVID-19. Sequencing input: PBMCs or T cells enriched from blood (not recorded which). This chain joins TRBV5-6 and TRBJ2-4; unclear D gene. CDR3 amino acids: CASSSTAIPIQYF. CDR3 nucleotide sequence: TGTGCCAGCAGCTCAACAGCTATCCCCATTCAGTACTTC.